This T cell receptor (beta chain) was captured by sequencing in a study of T cells in Graves' hyperthyroidism and ophthalmopathy. Findings and caveats of the study: Through a model of 13 V-J features, ophthalmopathy was separated from stable hyperthyroidism.

Deletions cut 7 bases from V and 5 bases from J, with 11 bases between. CDR3 length: 13 amino acids. Germline CDR1 and CDR2: LNHDA and SQIVND (reference sequence). TCR beta CDR3 sequences were amplified from RNA transcripts. When the TCR CDR3 underwent first-round RT-PCR, the HTBI primer set was used. Each CDR3 protein is one row after TCRdb ran MiXCR on the multiplex PCR reads. The table includes hundreds of thousands of distinct CDR3 sequences, 14% detected once. About this clonotype: Its matching antigen is unknown.

The clonotype was recovered from a woman aged 18-35 years with Graves' hyperthyroidism. The rearrangement links TRBV19 to TRBJ1-4, with D uncertain. Sample: blood. The CDR3 loop is CASTSRPNEKLFF. CDR3 sequence (DNA): TGTGCCAGTACTAGTCGGCCAAATGAAAAACTGTTTTTT. Looking up the rest from reference TRBV19 and TRBJ1-4 gives the full variable domain: DGGITQSPKYLFRKEGQNVTLSCEQNLNHDAMYWYRQDPGQGLRLIYYSQIVNDFQKGDIAEGYSVSREKKESFPLTVTSAQKNPTAFYLCASTSRPNEKLFFGSGTQLSVL.